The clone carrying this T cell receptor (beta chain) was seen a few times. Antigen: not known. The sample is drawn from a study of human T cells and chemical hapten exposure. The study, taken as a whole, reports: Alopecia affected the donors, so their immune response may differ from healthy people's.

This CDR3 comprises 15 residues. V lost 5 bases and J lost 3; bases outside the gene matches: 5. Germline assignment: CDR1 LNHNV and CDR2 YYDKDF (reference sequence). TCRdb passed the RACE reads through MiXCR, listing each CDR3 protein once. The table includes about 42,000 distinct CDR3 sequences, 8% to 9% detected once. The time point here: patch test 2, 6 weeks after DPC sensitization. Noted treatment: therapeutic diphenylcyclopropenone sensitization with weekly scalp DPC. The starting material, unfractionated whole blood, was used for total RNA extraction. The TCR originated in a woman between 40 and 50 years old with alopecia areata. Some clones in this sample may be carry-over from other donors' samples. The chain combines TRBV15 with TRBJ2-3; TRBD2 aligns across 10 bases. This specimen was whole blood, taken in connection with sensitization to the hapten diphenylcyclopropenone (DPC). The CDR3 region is CATSGGTSETDTQYF. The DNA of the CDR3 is TGTGCCACCAGCGGAGGGACTAGCGAGACAGATACGCAGTATTTT.